Listed below are T cell receptor beta chains from one sample, sequenced in a study of blood T cell repertoires in COVID-19. Profiling relied on immunoSEQ multiplex PCR, and the TCRdb table lists in-frame clones only, not all of them. The sample shows 170,000 or so clones, approximately 80% of them seen only once. Sequenced: peripheral blood. The source of these receptors is a human donor in a cohort sampled during active COVID-19. Each CDR3 is given with its conserved first and last residue. The D gene is left open where the match is weak. The size field is filled for only some rows; it gives once, few, many or a size class.

D gene: TRBD1; V gene: TRBV6-1; clone size: .; J gene: TRBJ1-5; CDR3 DNA: TGTGCCAGCAGTGAAGGGACAGGGGTATGGCCCCAGCATTTT; CDR3 protein: CASSEGTGVWPQHF
D gene: TRBD2; V gene: TRBV11-2; clone size: .; J gene: TRBJ2-1; CDR3 DNA: TGTGCCAGCAGCCACGGACTAGCAGAGCAGTTCTTC; CDR3 protein: CASSHGLAEQFF
D gene: .; V gene: TRBV29-1; clone size: once; J gene: TRBJ2-7; CDR3 DNA: TGCAGCGTTGTGGGCAGGGGGGCCCCCGAGCAGTACTTC; CDR3 protein: CSVVGRGAPEQYF
D gene: .; V gene: TRBV4-2; clone size: .; J gene: TRBJ2-7; CDR3 DNA: TGTGCCAGCAGCCTTCAGGGGCCCTACGAGCAGTACTTC; CDR3 protein: CASSLQGPYEQYF
D gene: TRBD1; V gene: TRBV27; clone size: few; J gene: TRBJ1-2; CDR3 DNA: TGTGCCAGCAGTTTGGACCCTCCGGGACAGGGTAACTATGGCTACACCTTC; CDR3 protein: CASSLDPPGQGNYGYTF
D gene: .; V gene: TRBV5-6; clone size: .; J gene: TRBJ2-7; CDR3 DNA: TGTGCCAGCAGCCTAAAGACGGGTTACTACTACGAGCAGTACTTC; CDR3 protein: CASSLKTGYYYEQYF
D gene: .; V gene: TRBV27; clone size: .; J gene: TRBJ2-7; CDR3 DNA: TGTGCCAGCAGTCCTCCGGGACTGTCTACTTACGAGCAGTACTTC; CDR3 protein: CASSPPGLSTYEQYF
D gene: TRBD1; V gene: TRBV7-9; clone size: .; J gene: TRBJ1-2; CDR3 DNA: TGTGCCAGCAGCTTACCTGACAGGGGGAACTATGGCTACACCTTC; CDR3 protein: CASSLPDRGNYGYTF
D gene: TRBD2; V gene: TRBV10-1; clone size: .; J gene: TRBJ2-5; CDR3 DNA: TGCGCCAGCAGTGAAGCGGGGAGAGGAGAGACCCAGTACTTC; CDR3 protein: CASSEAGRGETQYF
D gene: TRBD1; V gene: TRBV5-4; clone size: .; J gene: TRBJ2-1; CDR3 DNA: TGTGCCAGCAGCACCGGGACAGGGGTAAATGAGCAGTTCTTC; CDR3 protein: CASSTGTGVNEQFF
D gene: TRBD1; V gene: TRBV5-1; clone size: .; J gene: TRBJ1-1; CDR3 DNA: TGCGCCAGCAGCAGGACAGGGATGAACACTGAAGCTTTCTTT; CDR3 protein: CASSRTGMNTEAFF
D gene: TRBD2; V gene: TRBV11-3; clone size: .; J gene: TRBJ2-4; CDR3 DNA: TGTGCCAGCAGCCCGGGGGGGTCTCCCGTCGGCATTCAGTACTTC; CDR3 protein: CASSPGGSPVGIQYF
D gene: TRBD2; V gene: TRBV7-7; clone size: .; J gene: TRBJ2-2; CDR3 DNA: TGTGCTAGCAGCTTAGTCGGGGGGGCGCGGAACACCGGGGAGCTGTTTTTT; CDR3 protein: CASSLVGGARNTGELFF
D gene: .; V gene: TRBV9; clone size: .; J gene: TRBJ2-7; CDR3 DNA: TGTGCCAGCAGCGCTCGACAGGTCGGGGAGCAGTACTTC; CDR3 protein: CASSARQVGEQYF
D gene: TRBD1; V gene: TRBV4-1; clone size: .; J gene: TRBJ2-7; CDR3 DNA: TGCGCCAGCAGCCAAGCCGGGACAGGTACCTACGAGCAGTACTTC; CDR3 protein: CASSQAGTGTYEQYF
D gene: .; V gene: TRBV13; clone size: .; J gene: TRBJ2-7; CDR3 DNA: TGTGCCAGCAGTTCTCCCGGGACAAGAGACGAGGGTCGGTACTTC; CDR3 protein: CASSSPGTRDEGRYF
D gene: .; V gene: TRBV4-1; clone size: .; J gene: TRBJ1-2; CDR3 DNA: TGCGCCAGCAGCCGAGAACAGGGCCCAGCTAACTATGGCTACACCTTC; CDR3 protein: CASSREQGPANYGYTF
D gene: TRBD1; V gene: TRBV6-6; clone size: .; J gene: TRBJ1-6; CDR3 DNA: TGTGCCAGCAGTCCCGGGGCCTCGACAGGGACTAATTCACCCCTCCACTTT; CDR3 protein: CASSPGASTGTNSPLHF
D gene: .; V gene: TRBV10-3; clone size: .; J gene: TRBJ1-6; CDR3 DNA: TGTGCCATCAGTCCGAACCCACAGAATTCACCCCTCCACTTT; CDR3 protein: CAISPNPQNSPLHF
D gene: .; V gene: TRBV9; clone size: .; J gene: TRBJ2-5; CDR3 DNA: TGTGCCAGCAGCTCTCGGGACGGGGGGCCGTTAGAGACCCAGTACTTC; CDR3 protein: CASSSRDGGPLETQYF
D gene: TRBD2; V gene: TRBV14; clone size: .; J gene: TRBJ2-1; CDR3 DNA: TGTGCCAGCAGCCTCAAGAACGGGAGGCCCTACAATGAGCAGTTCTTC; CDR3 protein: CASSLKNGRPYNEQFF
D gene: .; V gene: TRBV7-9; clone size: .; J gene: TRBJ2-3; CDR3 DNA: TGTGCCAGCAGCTTCAGGGGACCCCCGGATACGCAGTATTTT; CDR3 protein: CASSFRGPPDTQYF
D gene: .; V gene: TRBV12-3/TRBV12-4; clone size: .; J gene: TRBJ2-7; CDR3 DNA: TGTGCCAGCAGTTTAAAACTCTACGAGCAGTACTTC; CDR3 protein: CASSLKLYEQYF
D gene: .; V gene: TRBV11-3; clone size: .; J gene: TRBJ1-1; CDR3 DNA: TGTGCCAGCAGCCTCACATCGGGGAACACTGAAGCTTTCTTT; CDR3 protein: CASSLTSGNTEAFF
D gene: TRBD1; V gene: TRBV4-1; clone size: .; J gene: TRBJ1-2; CDR3 DNA: TGCGCCAGCAGCCAAGGACAGGGGGCCGTCTATGGCTACACCTTC; CDR3 protein: CASSQGQGAVYGYTF
D gene: TRBD1; V gene: TRBV27; clone size: few; J gene: TRBJ2-7; CDR3 DNA: TGTGCCAGCAGGGGACAGGGGGCCTACGAGCAGTACTTC; CDR3 protein: CASRGQGAYEQYF
D gene: TRBD2; V gene: TRBV7-2; clone size: .; J gene: TRBJ2-5; CDR3 DNA: TGTGCCAGCAGCCTCAAGGGGGCTAGCGGGAGTCCGGGGGGAGAGACCCAGTACTTC; CDR3 protein: CASSLKGASGSPGGETQYF
D gene: TRBD1; V gene: TRBV27; clone size: .; J gene: TRBJ1-1; CDR3 DNA: TGTGCCAGCAGTTTATCTGGGACAGGGATAAGGACTGAAGCTTTCTTT; CDR3 protein: CASSLSGTGIRTEAFF
D gene: TRBD1; V gene: TRBV2; clone size: .; J gene: TRBJ1-5; CDR3 DNA: TGTGCCAGCAGTGTTGGGACAGGGAATCAGCCCCAGCATTTT; CDR3 protein: CASSVGTGNQPQHF
D gene: .; V gene: TRBV15; clone size: .; J gene: TRBJ1-4; CDR3 DNA: TGTGCCACCAGCCGCAACGGGGAAAAGCAGGAAAAACTGTTTTTT; CDR3 protein: CATSRNGEKQEKLFF
D gene: TRBD2; V gene: TRBV27; clone size: .; J gene: TRBJ2-7; CDR3 DNA: TGTGCCAGCAGCGGACTAGCGGGACGCTCCCAGTACTTC; CDR3 protein: CASSGLAGRSQYF
D gene: .; V gene: TRBV6-4; clone size: .; J gene: TRBJ2-7; CDR3 DNA: TGTGCCGGGAGGTGGGCAGGGGGGTTCTACGAGCAGTACTTC; CDR3 protein: CAGRWAGGFYEQYF
D gene: TRBD1; V gene: TRBV7-2; clone size: .; J gene: TRBJ2-5; CDR3 DNA: TGTGCCAGCAGTCCCTTTGACAGGGGTGAGACCCAGTACTTC; CDR3 protein: CASSPFDRGETQYF
D gene: .; V gene: TRBV18; clone size: .; J gene: TRBJ2-6; CDR3 DNA: TGTGCCAGCTCACAGCGAGGCGGGTCCGGGGCCAACGTCCTGACTTTC; CDR3 protein: CASSQRGGSGANVLTF
D gene: TRBD2; V gene: TRBV5-6; clone size: few; J gene: TRBJ2-1; CDR3 DNA: TGTGCCAGCAGCTTGGAGGTCGGGAGGGCCAGTAGGCCCTACAATGAGCAGTTCTTC; CDR3 protein: CASSLEVGRASRPYNEQFF
D gene: TRBD1; V gene: TRBV24-1; clone size: .; J gene: TRBJ2-1; CDR3 DNA: TGTGCCACCAGTGACCGACCCAGGGGGCCCGGGGGTGAGCAGTTCTTC; CDR3 protein: CATSDRPRGPGGEQFF
D gene: .; V gene: TRBV9; clone size: .; J gene: TRBJ2-1; CDR3 DNA: TGTGCCAGCAGCGTAGATTTAAGGGGATCCTACAATGAGCAGTTCTTC; CDR3 protein: CASSVDLRGSYNEQFF
D gene: TRBD2; V gene: TRBV5-6; clone size: many; J gene: TRBJ2-7; CDR3 DNA: TGTGCCAGCAGTGATGGAGGTGGACTAGCATACGAGCAGTACTTC; CDR3 protein: CASSDGGGLAYEQYF
D gene: TRBD1; V gene: TRBV13; clone size: .; J gene: TRBJ1-3; CDR3 DNA: TGTGCCAGCAGCTACCGGGACAGGGGATACTCTGGAAACACCATATATTTT; CDR3 protein: CASSYRDRGYSGNTIYF
D gene: .; V gene: TRBV10-1; clone size: .; J gene: TRBJ2-7; CDR3 DNA: TGCGCCAGCAGTGAACCCTACAGCTCCTACGAGCAGTACTTC; CDR3 protein: CASSEPYSSYEQYF
D gene: .; V gene: TRBV7-2; clone size: .; J gene: TRBJ2-7; CDR3 DNA: TGTGCCAGCAGTCCCGGAGGGGAATACGAGCAGTACTTC; CDR3 protein: CASSPGGEYEQYF
D gene: TRBD1; V gene: TRBV19; clone size: .; J gene: TRBJ1-1; CDR3 DNA: TGTGCCAGTACCGTGACAGGGGGAAGGAACACTGAAGCTTTCTTT; CDR3 protein: CASTVTGGRNTEAFF
D gene: .; V gene: TRBV5-1; clone size: .; J gene: TRBJ2-1; CDR3 DNA: TGCGCCAGCAGCTTGGCGGTATTACAGGGGGGGTACAATGAGCAGTTCTTC; CDR3 protein: CASSLAVLQGGYNEQFF
D gene: TRBD1; V gene: TRBV7-3; clone size: .; J gene: TRBJ1-1; CDR3 DNA: TGTGCCAGCAGCGCGACAGGGCGGGATACTGAAGCTTTCTTT; CDR3 protein: CASSATGRDTEAFF
D gene: .; V gene: TRBV3-1/TRBV3-2; clone size: few; J gene: TRBJ2-7; CDR3 DNA: TGTGCCAGCAGCCAAGCATGGGAGGAGCAGTACTTC; CDR3 protein: CASSQAWEEQYF